The entry that follows covers one T cell receptor (beta chain) sequence. As yet, its antigen is unknown. The record originates from a study of cytomegalovirus exposure and HLA in healthy donors. The overall study: Samples from HLA-typed donors yielded approximately 88 million unique TCRs in an early data release. Points from the study as a whole: With high specificity and sensitivity, the classifier reportedly diagnosed cytomegalovirus status. TCR beta sequences numbering roughly 18,000 were associated with HLA alleles at 0.05 false discovery rate in a later analysis.

Germline V gene lookup returns CDR1 MNHEY and CDR2 SMNVEV (reference sequence). This CDR3 is 12 amino acids long. Between the trimmed V and J ends, which lost 8 bases and 4 bases, there was a span of 12 bases. The PCR was carried out with 60 Vbeta primers and 13 Jbeta primers. In the original analysis: In a later analysis, around 10 million of 75 million to 85 million unique beta chains occurred in at least two donors. Method: immunoSEQ multiplex PCR; TCRdb's copy keeps in-frame clones and lacks some. V and J calls and clone size are copied from that table; D and trimming were computed from the DNA. This sample has about 150,000 clones, with over 70% found just once.

V and J are TRBV27 and TRBJ2-7; D ambiguous. This sequence was found in a man aged 50-59 years in good health and CMV-seropositive. Sequenced: PBMCs. The CDR3: CASRNSWYEQYF. In DNA, the CDR3 is TGTGCCAGCCGTAATAGTTGGTACGAGCAGTACTTC.